This T cell receptor beta chain derives from a study of a mutant IDH1 vaccine in newly diagnosed glioma. Study context: Before enrollment, patients got radiotherapy alone, temozolomide alone, or mostly the combination. Notes on the study in general: Immune responses induced by the vaccine were seen in roughly 93% of patients, spanning multiple MHC alleles. Changes in top peripheral clonotypes did not appear linked to pseudoprogression.

Described time point: baseline, week 1 (first vaccination visit). Treatment meaning: pre-vaccination baseline after standard-of-care therapy. Germline CDR1 and CDR2: KGHSH and LQKENI. V lost 6 bases to trimming and J lost 1 base, with 12 bases between them. The CDR3 spans 14 residues. Sequencing was performed with immunoSEQ multiplex PCR; in TCRdb, only in-frame clones are kept and a portion is missing. In the table there are some 100,000 clones, 80% to 90% of which are singletons. Regarding this clone: Antigen unknown.

This sequence was found in a woman aged 45 to 65 with glioma. The source material was PBMCs, sampled from a glioma patient treated with radiotherapy, temozolomide or both. V gene TRBV18 combines with J gene TRBJ1-1, with a tentative D call TRBD1 (5 bases). CDR3 DNA sequence: TGTGCCAGCTCCGGTATAGGGGAGAACACTGAAGCTTTCTTT. Its translation is CASSGIGENTEAFF.